The subject of this entry is one T cell receptor (beta chain). Libraries were prepared by immunoSEQ multiplex PCR; TCRdb keeps only in-frame clonotypes and omits some of them. The sample carries 150,000 to 200,000 clones, around 90% recorded once. This CDR3 contains 17 residues. The germline V and J ends were trimmed by 3 bases and 1 base, with 18 bases remaining between them. Germline assignment: CDR1 MDHEN and CDR2 SYDVKM. These data originate in a study of control samples from healthy donors and cancer patients. Material for sequencing was blood. The sequence was obtained from a man under 40 in good health. The chain links TRBV28 to TRBJ1-2, with unresolved D. The CDR3 bases are TGTGCCAGCAGTTTTACTAGACGAAGCAGCCTTAACTATGGCTACACCTTC. Translated, it gives CASSFTRRSSLNYGYTF.